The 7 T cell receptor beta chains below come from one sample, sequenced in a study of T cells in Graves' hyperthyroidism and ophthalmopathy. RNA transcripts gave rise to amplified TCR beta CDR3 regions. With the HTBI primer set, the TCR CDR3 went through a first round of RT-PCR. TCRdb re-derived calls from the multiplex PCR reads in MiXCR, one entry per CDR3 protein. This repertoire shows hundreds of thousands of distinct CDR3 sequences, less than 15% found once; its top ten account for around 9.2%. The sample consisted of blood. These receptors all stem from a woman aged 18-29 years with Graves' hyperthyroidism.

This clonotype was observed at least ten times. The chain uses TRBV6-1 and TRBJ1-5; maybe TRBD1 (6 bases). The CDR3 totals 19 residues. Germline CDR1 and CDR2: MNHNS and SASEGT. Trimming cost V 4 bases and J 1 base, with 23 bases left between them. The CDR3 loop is CASSGTRGQTALSNQPQHF. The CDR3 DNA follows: TGTGCCAGCAGTGGTACCAGGGGCCAGACTGCACTAAGCAATCAGCCCCAGCATTTT.

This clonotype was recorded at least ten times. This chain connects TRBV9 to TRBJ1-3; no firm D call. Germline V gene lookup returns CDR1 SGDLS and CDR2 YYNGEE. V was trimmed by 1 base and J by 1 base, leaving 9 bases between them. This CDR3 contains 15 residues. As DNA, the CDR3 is TGTGCCAGCAGCGTACGCCCCGCATCTGGAAACACCATATATTTT. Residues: CASSVRPASGNTIYF. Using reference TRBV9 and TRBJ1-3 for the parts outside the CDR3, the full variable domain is DSGVTQTPKHLITATGQRVTLRCSPRSGDLSVYWYQQSLDQGLQFLIQYYNGEERAKGNILERFSAQQFPDLHSELNLSSLELGDSALYFCASSVRPASGNTIYFGEGSWLTVV.

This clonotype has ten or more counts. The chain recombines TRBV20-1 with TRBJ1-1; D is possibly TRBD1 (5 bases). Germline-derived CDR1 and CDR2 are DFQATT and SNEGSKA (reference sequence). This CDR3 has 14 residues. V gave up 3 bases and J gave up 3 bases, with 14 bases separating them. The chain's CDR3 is CSASKRGWDTEAFF. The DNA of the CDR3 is TGCAGTGCTAGTAAAAGGGGCTGGGACACTGAAGCTTTCTTT.

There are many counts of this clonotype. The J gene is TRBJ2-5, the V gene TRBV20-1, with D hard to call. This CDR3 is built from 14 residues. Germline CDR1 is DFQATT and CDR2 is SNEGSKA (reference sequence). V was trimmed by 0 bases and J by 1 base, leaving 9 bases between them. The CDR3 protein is CSARDPTTQETQYF. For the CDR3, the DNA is TGCAGTGCTAGAGATCCCACTACCCAAGAGACCCAGTACTTC.

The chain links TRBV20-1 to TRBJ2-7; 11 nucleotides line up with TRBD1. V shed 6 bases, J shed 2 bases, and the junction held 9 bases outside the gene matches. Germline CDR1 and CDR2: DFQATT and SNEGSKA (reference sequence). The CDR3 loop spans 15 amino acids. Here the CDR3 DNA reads TGCAGTGCCCATCACCCGGGACAGGGGGCCTACGAGCAGTACTTC. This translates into CSAHHPGQGAYEQYF.

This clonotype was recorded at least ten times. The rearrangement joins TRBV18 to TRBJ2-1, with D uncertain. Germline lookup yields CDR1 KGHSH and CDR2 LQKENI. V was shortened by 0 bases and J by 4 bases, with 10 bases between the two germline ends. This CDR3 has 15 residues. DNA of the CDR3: TGTGCCAGCTCACCACCGAACGACCCTTACAATGAGCAGTTCTTC. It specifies CASSPPNDPYNEQFF.

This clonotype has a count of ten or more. The CDR3 DNA reads as TGTGCCAGCAGTGGGGGCCCCTACGAGCAGTACTTC. This translates into CASSGGPYEQYF. The chain couples TRBV2 to TRBJ2-7; TRBD1 is a possible D gene (5 bases). Germline CDR1 SNHLY, CDR2 FYNNEI. CDR3 length equals 12 residues. V lost 4 bases, J lost 2 bases, and 6 bases lay in between.